A selection of T cell receptor beta chains follows, all from one sample in a study of post-analysis software for immune sequencing data. MiXCR, run by TCRdb on the PCR reads, gives a single entry per CDR3 protein. Of 400,000 to 500,000 distinct CDR3 sequences in the sample, more than 30% were seen once. Input material: blood. All receptors derive from a girl aged 2 to 10 with multiple sclerosis. Each CDR3 is given with its conserved first and last residue.

j_call v_call cdr3_aa
TRBJ2-3 TRBV7-8 CASRISGIYTDTQYF
TRBJ2-5 TRBV7-2 CASSFGLAGGRETQYF
TRBJ2-5 TRBV28 CASSYADRGGSEEYF
NA TRBV2 CASRQRGGLETQYF
TRBJ2-1 TRBV9 CASSPRLAGGHEQFF
TRBJ1-1 TRBV12-3/TRBV12-4 CASSRRGRNTEAFF
TRBJ2-3 TRBV7-2 CASSPPGLGPGRGTDTQYF
NA TRBV7-2 CASSLGGGGRETQYF
TRBJ2-5 TRBV29-1 CSVVTGAHQETQYF
TRBJ2-1 TRBV15 CATSRAGPSYNEQFF
TRBJ1-2 TRBV7-8 CASSPRKGTNYGYTF
TRBJ1-2 TRBV6-5 CASREAGSKGYGYTF
TRBJ1-2 TRBV7-3 CAGSPGQNYGYTF
TRBJ1-1 TRBV7-9 CASSTGTPAFF
TRBJ2-7 TRBV4-1 CASSQGGRESYEQYF
TRBJ2-3 TRBV20-1 CSARVHRGVDTDTQYF
TRBJ2-6 TRBV4-2 CASSQLQGDRDSGANVLTF
TRBJ2-6 TRBV20-1 CGARRQGASGANVLTF